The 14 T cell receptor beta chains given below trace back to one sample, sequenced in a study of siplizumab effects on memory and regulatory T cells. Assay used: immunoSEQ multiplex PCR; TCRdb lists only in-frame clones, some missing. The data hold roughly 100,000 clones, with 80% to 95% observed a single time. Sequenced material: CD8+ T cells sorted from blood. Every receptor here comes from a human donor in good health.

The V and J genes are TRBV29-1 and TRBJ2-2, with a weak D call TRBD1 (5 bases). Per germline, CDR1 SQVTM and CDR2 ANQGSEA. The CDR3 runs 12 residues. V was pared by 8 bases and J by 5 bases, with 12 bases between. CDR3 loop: CSPESGTGELFF. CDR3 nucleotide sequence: TGCAGCCCTGAGTCAGGGACCGGGGAGCTGTTTTTT.

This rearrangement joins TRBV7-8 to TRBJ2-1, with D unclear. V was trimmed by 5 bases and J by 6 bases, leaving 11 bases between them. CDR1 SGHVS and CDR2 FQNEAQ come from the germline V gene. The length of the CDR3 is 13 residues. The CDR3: CASSTPDLNEQFF. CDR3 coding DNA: TGTGCCAGCAGCACCCCGGACCTCAATGAGCAGTTCTTC.

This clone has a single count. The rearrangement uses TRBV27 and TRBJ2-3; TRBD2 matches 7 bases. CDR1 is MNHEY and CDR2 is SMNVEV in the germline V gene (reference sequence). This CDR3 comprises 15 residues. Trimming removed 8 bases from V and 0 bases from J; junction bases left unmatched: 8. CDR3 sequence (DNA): TGTGCCAGCGGGACTGGCGGGAGTAGCACAGATACGCAGTATTTT. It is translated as CASGTGGSSTDTQYF.

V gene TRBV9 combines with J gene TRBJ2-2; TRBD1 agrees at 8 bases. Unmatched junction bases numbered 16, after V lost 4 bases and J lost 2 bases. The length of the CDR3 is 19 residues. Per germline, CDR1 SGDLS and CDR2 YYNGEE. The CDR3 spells CASSIASRGRGANTGELFF. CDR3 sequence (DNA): TGTGCCAGCAGCATAGCGTCCAGGGGGCGTGGAGCTAACACCGGGGAGCTGTTTTTT.

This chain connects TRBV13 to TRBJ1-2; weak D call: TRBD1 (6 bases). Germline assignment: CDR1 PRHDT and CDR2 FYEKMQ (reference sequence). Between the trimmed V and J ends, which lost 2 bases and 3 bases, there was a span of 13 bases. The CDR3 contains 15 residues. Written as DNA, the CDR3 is TGTGCCAGCAGCTTAAGGGGGGGCGTCTACTATGGCTACACCTTC. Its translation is CASSLRGGVYYGYTF.

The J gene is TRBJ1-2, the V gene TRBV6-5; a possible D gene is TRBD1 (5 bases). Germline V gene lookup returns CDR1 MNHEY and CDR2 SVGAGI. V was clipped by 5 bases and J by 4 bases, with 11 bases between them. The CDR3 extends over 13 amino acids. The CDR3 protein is CASSASRVYGYTF. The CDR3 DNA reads TGTGCCAGCAGTGCCTCCAGGGTCTATGGCTACACCTTC.

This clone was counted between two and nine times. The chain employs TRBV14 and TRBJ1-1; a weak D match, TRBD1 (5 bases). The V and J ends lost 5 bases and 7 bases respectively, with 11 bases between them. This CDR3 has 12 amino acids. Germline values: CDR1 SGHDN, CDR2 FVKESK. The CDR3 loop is CASSFGGIEAFF. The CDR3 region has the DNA TGTGCCAGCAGCTTCGGGGGTATTGAAGCTTTCTTT.

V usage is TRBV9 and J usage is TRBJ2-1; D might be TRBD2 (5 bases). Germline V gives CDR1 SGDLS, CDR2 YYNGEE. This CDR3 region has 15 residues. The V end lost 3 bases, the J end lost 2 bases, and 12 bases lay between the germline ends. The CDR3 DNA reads TGTGCCAGCAGCGGTGGGGAGAGCGCCTACAATGAGCAGTTCTTC. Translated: CASSGGESAYNEQFF.

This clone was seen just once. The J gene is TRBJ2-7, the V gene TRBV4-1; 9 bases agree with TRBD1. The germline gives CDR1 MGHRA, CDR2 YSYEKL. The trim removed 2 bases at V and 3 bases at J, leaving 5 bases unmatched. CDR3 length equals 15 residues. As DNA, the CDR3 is TGCGCCAGCAGCCAAATAACAGGGGGCAACTACGAGCAGTACTTC. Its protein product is CASSQITGGNYEQYF.

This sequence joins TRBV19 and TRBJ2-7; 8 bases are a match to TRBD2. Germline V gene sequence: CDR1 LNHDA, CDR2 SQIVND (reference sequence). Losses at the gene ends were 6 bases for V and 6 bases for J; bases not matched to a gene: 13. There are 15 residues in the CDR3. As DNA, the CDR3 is TGTGCCAGTAGCCCAACTGTTCGGGAGGGCCGCGAGCAGTACTTC. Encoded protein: CASSPTVREGREQYF.

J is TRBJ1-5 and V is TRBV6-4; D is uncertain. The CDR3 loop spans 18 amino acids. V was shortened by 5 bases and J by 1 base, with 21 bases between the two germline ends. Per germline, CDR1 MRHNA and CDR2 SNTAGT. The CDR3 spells CASSLSGSLKRSNQPQHF. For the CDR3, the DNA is TGTGCCAGCAGTCTCTCCGGAAGCCTAAAGAGGAGCAATCAGCCCCAGCATTTT.

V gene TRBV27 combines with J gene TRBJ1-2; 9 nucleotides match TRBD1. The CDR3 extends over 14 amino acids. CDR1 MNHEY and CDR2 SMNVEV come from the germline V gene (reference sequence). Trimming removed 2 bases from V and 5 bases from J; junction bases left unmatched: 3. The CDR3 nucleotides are TGTGCCAGCAGTTTAACAGGGGGCTTGTATGGCTACACCTTC. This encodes CASSLTGGLYGYTF.

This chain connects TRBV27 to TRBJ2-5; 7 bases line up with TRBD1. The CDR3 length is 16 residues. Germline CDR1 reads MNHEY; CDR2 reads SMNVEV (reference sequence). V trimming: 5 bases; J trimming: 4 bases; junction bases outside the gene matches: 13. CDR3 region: CASSPGTVLFGETQYF. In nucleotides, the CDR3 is TGTGCCAGCAGTCCCGGGACAGTGCTCTTTGGAGAGACCCAGTACTTC.

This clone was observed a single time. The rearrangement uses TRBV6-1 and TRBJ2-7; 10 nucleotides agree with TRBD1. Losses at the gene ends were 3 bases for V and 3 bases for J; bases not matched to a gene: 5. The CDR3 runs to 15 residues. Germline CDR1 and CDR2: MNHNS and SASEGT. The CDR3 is CASSDRDRGNYEQYF. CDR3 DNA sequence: TGTGCCAGCAGTGATAGGGACAGGGGTAACTACGAGCAGTACTTC.